This entry is about one T cell receptor (beta chain). Genomic DNA from unsorted samples was obtained from around 93 million PBMCs (per sample). This record comes from a study of shared clonotypes between healthy human individuals. Each subset's genomic DNA was shared equally among a number of immunoSEQ plates. Assay used: immunoSEQ multiplex PCR; TCRdb lists only in-frame clones, some missing. The profile shows about half a million clones, approximately 84% of them singletons. This TCR was recovered from a woman aged 35 to 49 in good health. Some clones in this sample may be carry-over from other donors' samples. Sequenced input: PBMCs.

The CDR3 sequence: CASVPTHLANYGYTF. The CDR3 DNA reads as TGTGCCAGCGTACCTACTCATTTAGCTAACTATGGCTACACCTTC. The chain is built from TRBV7-2 and TRBJ1-2; D uncertain. The CDR3 runs 15 residues. The V and J ends lost 8 bases and 0 bases respectively, with 16 bases between them. Germline V gene lookup returns CDR1 SGHTA and CDR2 FQGNSA.